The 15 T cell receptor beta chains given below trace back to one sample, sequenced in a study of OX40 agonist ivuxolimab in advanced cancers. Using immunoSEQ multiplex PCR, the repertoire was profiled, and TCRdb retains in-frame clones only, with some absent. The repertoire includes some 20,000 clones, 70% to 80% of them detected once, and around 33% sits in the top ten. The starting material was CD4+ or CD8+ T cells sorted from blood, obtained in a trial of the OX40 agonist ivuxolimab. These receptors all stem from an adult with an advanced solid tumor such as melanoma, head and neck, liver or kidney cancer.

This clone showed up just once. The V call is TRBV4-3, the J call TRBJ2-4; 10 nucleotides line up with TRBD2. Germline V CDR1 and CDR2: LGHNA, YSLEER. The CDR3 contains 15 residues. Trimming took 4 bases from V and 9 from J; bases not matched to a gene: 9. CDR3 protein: CASSPSGAGGGIQYF. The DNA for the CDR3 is TGCGCCAGCAGCCCCTCCGGAGCGGGGGGGGGCATTCAGTACTTC.

CDR3 sequence: CASSSTVLQETQYF. In DNA, the CDR3 is TGTGCCAGCAGCTCCACCGTCCTTCAAGAGACCCAGTACTTC. The chain links TRBV7-9 to TRBJ2-5, with unresolved D. This CDR3 spans 14 amino acids. The V end was cut by 4 bases, the J end by 2 bases, with 11 bases between. The germline CDR1 and CDR2 sequences are SEHNR and FQNEAQ (reference sequence).

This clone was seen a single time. In DNA form, the CDR3 reads TGTGCCAGCAGCGTAGACAGCACCTACGAGCAGTACTTC. Translating it yields CASSVDSTYEQYF. The chain combines TRBV9 with TRBJ2-7; D not resolved. V was pared by 0 bases and J by 2 bases, with 6 bases between. The CDR3 runs 13 residues. CDR1 and CDR2 from the germline V gene are SGDLS and YYNGEE.

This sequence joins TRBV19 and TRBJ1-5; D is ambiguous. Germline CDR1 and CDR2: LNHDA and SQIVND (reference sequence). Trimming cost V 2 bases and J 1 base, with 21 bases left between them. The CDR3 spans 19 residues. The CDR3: CASSIKWYTAEGSNQPQHF. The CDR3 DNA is TGTGCCAGTAGTATAAAATGGTATACGGCAGAGGGCAGCAATCAGCCCCAGCATTTT.

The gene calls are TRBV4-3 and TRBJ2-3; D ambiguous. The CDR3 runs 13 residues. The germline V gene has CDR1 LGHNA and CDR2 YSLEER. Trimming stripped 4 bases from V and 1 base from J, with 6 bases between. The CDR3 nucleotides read TGCGCCAGCAGCCTGATCCGCACAGATACGCAGTATTTT. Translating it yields CASSLIRTDTQYF.

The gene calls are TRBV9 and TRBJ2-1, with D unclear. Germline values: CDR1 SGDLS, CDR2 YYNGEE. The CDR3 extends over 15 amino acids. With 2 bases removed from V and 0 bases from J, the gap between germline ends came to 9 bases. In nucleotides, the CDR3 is TGTGCCAGCAGCGTCCTACCCAGCTCCTACAATGAGCAGTTCTTC. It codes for CASSVLPSSYNEQFF.

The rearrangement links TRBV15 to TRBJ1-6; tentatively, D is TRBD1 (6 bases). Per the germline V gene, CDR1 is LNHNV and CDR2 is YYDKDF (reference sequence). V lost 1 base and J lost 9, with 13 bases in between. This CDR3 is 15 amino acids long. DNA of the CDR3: TGTGCCACCAGCAGAGCAACAGGGATAAGTTCACCCCTCCACTTT. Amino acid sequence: CATSRATGISSPLHF.

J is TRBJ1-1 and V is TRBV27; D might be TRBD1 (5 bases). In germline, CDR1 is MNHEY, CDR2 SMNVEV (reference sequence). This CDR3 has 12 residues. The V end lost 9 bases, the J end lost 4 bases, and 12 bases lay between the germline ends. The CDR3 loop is CASLSGSTEAFF. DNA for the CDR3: TGTGCCAGTTTATCAGGGAGCACTGAAGCTTTCTTT.

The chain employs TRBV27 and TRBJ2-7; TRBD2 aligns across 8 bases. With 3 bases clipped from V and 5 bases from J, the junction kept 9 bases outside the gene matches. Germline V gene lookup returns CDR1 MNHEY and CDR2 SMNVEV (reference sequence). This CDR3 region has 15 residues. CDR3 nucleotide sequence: TGTGCCAGCAGTTTGGCGGTAGCGGGATTGAACGAGCAGTACTTC. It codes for CASSLAVAGLNEQYF.

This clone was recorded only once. The CDR3 spells CATSRIGTPYEQYF. Written as DNA, the CDR3 is TGTGCCACCAGCAGAATCGGGACTCCCTACGAGCAGTACTTC. J is TRBJ2-7 and V is TRBV15; D possibly corresponds to TRBD2 (6 bases). There are 14 residues in the CDR3. Per germline, CDR1 LNHNV and CDR2 YYDKDF (reference sequence). V lost 2 bases to trimming and J lost 2 bases, with 10 bases between them. Looking up the rest from reference TRBV15 and TRBJ2-7 gives the full variable domain: DAMVIQNPRYQVTQFGKPVTLSCSQTLNHNVMYWYQQKSSQAPKLLFHYYDKDFNNEADTPDNFQSRRPNTSFCFLDIRSPGLGDTAMYLCATSRIGTPYEQYFGPGTRLTVT.

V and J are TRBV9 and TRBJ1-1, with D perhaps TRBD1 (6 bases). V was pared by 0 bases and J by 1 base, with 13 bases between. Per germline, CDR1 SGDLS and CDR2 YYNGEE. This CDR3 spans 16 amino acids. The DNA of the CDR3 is TGTGCCAGCAGCGTAGGGGAAGGACAGTCGAACACTGAAGCTTTCTTT. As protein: CASSVGEGQSNTEAFF.

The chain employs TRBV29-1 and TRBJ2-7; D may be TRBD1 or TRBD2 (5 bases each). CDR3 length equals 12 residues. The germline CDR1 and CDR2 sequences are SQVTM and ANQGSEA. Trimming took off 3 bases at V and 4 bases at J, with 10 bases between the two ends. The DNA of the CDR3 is TGCAGCGTTGAGGGACCTCGGTACGAGCAGTACTTC. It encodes CSVEGPRYEQYF.

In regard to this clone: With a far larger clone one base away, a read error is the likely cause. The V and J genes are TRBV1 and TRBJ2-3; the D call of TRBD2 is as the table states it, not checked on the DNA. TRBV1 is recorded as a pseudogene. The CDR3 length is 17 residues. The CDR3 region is CTSSQEGLALSTDTQYF. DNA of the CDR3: TGCACCAGCAGCCAAGAAGGACTAGCCCTCAGCACAGATACGCAGTATTTT.

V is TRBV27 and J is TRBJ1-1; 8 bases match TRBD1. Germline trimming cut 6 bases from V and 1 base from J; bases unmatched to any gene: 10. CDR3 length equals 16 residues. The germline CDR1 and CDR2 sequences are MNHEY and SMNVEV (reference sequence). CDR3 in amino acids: CASSRIPGGGNTEAFF. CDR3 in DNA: TGTGCCAGCAGCCGCATCCCAGGGGGCGGGAACACTGAAGCTTTCTTT.

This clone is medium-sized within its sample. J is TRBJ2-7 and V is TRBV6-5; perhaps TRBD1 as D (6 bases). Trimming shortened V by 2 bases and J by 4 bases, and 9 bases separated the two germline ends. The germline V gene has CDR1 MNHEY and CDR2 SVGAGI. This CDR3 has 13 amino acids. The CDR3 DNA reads TGTGCCAGCAGTTACGCAGGGGCTTACGAGCAGTACTTC. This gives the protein CASSYAGAYEQYF.